This TCR beta chain emerged from a study of naive and memory T cell subsets. Overall study results and limits: In CD4 and CD8 cells, diversity dropped from naive through EMRA.

In this sample, this clonotype turned up a few times. Antigen: not known. The beta constant-region primer was an equimolar mix of two oligonucleotides covering TRBC1 and TRBC2. TCRdb passed the UMI-ligation and nested PCR reads through MiXCR, listing each CDR3 protein once. The sample has around 160,000 distinct CDR3 sequences, over 15% seen once. V lost 6 bases and J lost 3; bases outside the gene matches: 20. Germline V CDR1 and CDR2: MDHEN, SYDVKM. The CDR3 spans 20 residues. This chain uses TRBV28 with TRBJ2-3; 11 bases fit TRBD2. The sequenced sample consisted of naive CD4+ T cells from blood. The TCR sequence derives from a human donor in good health. The CDR3: CASSLMGLADPRGWTDTQYF. In nucleotides, the CDR3 is TGTGCCAGCAGCCTGATGGGACTAGCGGACCCAAGGGGGTGGACAGATACGCAGTATTTT.